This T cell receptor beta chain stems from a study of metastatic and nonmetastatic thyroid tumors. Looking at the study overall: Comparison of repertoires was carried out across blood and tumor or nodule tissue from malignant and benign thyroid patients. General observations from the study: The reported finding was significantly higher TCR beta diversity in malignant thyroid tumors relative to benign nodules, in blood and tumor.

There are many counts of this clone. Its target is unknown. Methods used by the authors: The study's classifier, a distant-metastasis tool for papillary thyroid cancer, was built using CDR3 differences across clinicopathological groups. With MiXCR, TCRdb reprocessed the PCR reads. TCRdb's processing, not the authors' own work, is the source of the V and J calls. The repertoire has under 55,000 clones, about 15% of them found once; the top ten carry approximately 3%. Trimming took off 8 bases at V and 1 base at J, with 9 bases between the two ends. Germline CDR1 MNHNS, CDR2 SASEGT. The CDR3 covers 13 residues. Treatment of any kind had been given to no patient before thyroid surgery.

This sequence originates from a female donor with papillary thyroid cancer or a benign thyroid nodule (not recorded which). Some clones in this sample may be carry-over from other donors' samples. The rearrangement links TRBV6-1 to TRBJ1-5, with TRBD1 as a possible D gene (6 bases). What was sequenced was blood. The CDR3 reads CASSGQSNQPQHF. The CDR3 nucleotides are TGTGCCAGCTCTGGACAGAGCAATCAGCCCCAGCATTTT.